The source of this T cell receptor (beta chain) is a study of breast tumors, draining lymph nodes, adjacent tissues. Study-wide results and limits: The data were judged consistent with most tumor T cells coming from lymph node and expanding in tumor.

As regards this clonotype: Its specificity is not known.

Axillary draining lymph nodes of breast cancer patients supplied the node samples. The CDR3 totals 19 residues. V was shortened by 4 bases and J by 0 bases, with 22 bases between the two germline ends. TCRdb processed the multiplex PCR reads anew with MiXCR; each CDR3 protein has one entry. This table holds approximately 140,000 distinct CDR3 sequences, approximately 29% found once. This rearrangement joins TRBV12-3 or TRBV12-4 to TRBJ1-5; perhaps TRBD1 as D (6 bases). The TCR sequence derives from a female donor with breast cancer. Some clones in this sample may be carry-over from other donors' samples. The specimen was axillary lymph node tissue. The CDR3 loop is CASSSGPQGRVYSNQPQHF. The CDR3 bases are TGTGCCAGCAGTTCCGGGCCTCAGGGGCGCGTTTATAGCAATCAGCCCCAGCATTTT.